This T cell receptor beta chain was retrieved from a study of multiple sclerosis patients with progressive multifocal leukoencephalopathy. Sequenced by immunoSEQ multiplex PCR; TCRdb stores in-frame clones only, minus some. The profile shows 29,000 or so clones, 85% to 90% of them singletons. This CDR3 region has 14 residues. V shed 2 bases and J shed 6 bases, with 11 bases lying between them. Germline CDR1 reads SGHAT; CDR2 reads FQNNGV. Time point in this sample: roughly 6 months of natalizumab therapy. Prior interferon beta treatment was universal, and the PML patients were all female. General study findings and limits: Most PML patients had lower entropy, suggesting less diverse TRB repertoires. PML-onset expanded TRB clones were detectable before and during natalizumab therapy. No common TRBV or TRBJ usage or pairing appeared at PML.

To note about this clone: Its antigen is not known.

The sequences come from PBMCs, collected from a patient treated with natalizumab. The chain has TRBV11-2 and TRBJ2-1; D could derive from TRBD1 or TRBD2 (5 bases each). The source is a human donor with multiple sclerosis. CDR3 nucleotides: TGTGCCAGCAGCTTAAGGGACCTCCGCAATGAGCAGTTCTTC. Protein: CASSLRDLRNEQFF.